In its sample, the clone carrying this T cell receptor (beta chain) was seen many times. The target antigen is unknown. This entry comes from a study of neurological immune-mediated disorders. Study findings and constraints: The greatest degree of TCR clonal expansion was observed in HTLV-1-associated myelopathy, with the lowest in multiple sclerosis, below that of healthy controls.

The CDR3 sequence is 13 residues long. With V trimmed by 6 bases and J by 3 bases, 5 bases remained unmatched. Germline V gives CDR1 MNHGY, CDR2 SAAAGT. MiXCR, applied by TCRdb to the 5' RACE reads, yields one record per CDR3 protein. This sample has around 69,000 distinct CDR3 sequences; less than 5.5% occur once, and the top ten carry about 6.9%. Material for sequencing was PBMCs. The source is a man aged 25-45 years with multiple sclerosis. The chain uses TRBV6-8 and TRBJ2-7, with 7 bases matching TRBD1. CDR3 sequence: CASRRDSHYEQYF. CDR3 bases: TGTGCCAGCAGGAGGGACAGCCACTACGAGCAGTACTTC.